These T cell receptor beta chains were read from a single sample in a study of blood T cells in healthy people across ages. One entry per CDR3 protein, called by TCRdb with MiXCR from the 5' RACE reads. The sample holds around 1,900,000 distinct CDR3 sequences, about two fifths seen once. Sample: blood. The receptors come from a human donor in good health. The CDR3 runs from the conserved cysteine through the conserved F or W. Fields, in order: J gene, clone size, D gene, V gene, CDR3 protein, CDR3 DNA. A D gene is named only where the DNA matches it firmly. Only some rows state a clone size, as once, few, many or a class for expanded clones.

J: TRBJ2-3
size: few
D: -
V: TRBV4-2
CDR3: CASSQGLAAGTDTQYF
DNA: TGCGCCAGCAGCCAAGGACTGGCCGCCGGCACAGATACGCAGTATTTT

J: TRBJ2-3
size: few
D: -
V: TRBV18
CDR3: CASSPGEEDTQYF
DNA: TGTGCCAGCTCACCAGGCGAGGAGGATACGCAGTATTTT

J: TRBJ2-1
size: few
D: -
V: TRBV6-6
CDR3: CASSYSGGGTYNEQFF
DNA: TGTGCCAGCAGTTACTCGGGGGGAGGCACCTACAATGAGCAGTTCTTC

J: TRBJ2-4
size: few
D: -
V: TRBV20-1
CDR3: CSARFSGENIQYF
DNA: TGCAGTGCTAGATTCAGCGGAGAAAACATTCAGTACTTC

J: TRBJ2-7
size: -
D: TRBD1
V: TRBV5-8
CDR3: CASSPMMDRGFQYEQYF
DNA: TGTGCCAGCAGCCCCATGATGGACAGGGGTTTCCAGTACGAGCAGTACTTC

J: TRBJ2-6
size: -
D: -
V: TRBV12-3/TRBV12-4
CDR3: CASSKVILGSGANVLTF
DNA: TGTGCCAGCAGTAAAGTGATTCTGGGATCTGGGGCCAACGTCCTGACTTTC

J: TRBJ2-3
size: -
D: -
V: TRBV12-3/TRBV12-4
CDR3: CASSLDGQPTDTQYF
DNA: TGTGCCAGCAGTCTAGATGGACAGCCCACAGATACGCAGTATTTT

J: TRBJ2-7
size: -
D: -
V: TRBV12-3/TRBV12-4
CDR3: CASSPPLGRGAEPYEQYF
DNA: TGTGCCAGCAGTCCCCCCTTGGGACGGGGGGCCGAGCCCTACGAGCAGTACTTC

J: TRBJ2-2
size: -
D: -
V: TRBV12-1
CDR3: CASSSGTRELFF
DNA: TGTGCCAGCAGCTCCGGTACCCGGGAGCTGTTTTTT

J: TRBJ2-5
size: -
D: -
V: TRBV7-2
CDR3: CASSPDQQETQYF
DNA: TGTGCCAGCAGCCCGGACCAACAAGAGACCCAGTACTTC

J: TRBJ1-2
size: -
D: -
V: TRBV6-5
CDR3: CASSYSWTARVYGYTF
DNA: TGTGCCAGCAGTTACTCCTGGACAGCGCGGGTATATGGCTACACCTTC

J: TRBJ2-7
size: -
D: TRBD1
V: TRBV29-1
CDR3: CSVGPGTGNEQYF
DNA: TGCAGCGTCGGGCCCGGGACAGGGAACGAGCAGTACTTC

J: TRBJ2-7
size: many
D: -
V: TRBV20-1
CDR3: CSARDPFQYEQYF
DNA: TGCAGTGCTAGAGATCCGTTCCAGTACGAGCAGTACTTC

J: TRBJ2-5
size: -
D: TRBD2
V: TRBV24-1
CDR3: CATSDPTSGGTQYF
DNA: TGTGCCACCAGTGACCCTACTAGCGGCGGGACCCAGTACTTC

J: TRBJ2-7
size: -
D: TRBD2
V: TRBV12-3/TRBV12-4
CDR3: CASSLWRGGVYEQYF
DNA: TGTGCCAGCAGTTTGTGGCGGGGAGGGGTCTACGAGCAGTACTTC

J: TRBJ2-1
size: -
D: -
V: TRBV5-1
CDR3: CASSFNRRDEQFF
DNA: TGCGCCAGCAGCTTTAACCGGCGGGATGAGCAGTTCTTC

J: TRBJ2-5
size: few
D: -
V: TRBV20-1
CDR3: CSAVDHAQETQYF
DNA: TGCAGTGCTGTGGACCACGCGCAAGAGACCCAGTACTTC

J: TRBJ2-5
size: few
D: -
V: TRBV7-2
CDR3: CASSCDRLEETQYF
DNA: TGTGCCAGCAGCTGCGACAGGCTTGAAGAGACCCAGTACTTC